This entry describes one T cell receptor (beta chain). Its specificity is unknown. The data stem from a study of OX40 agonist ivuxolimab in advanced cancers. On the study more broadly: A diagnosis of hepatocellular carcinoma, melanoma, renal cell or head and neck cancer was present in dose-escalation patients.

This CDR3 comprises 13 residues. The germline V gene has CDR1 MNHNY and CDR2 SVGAGI (reference sequence). V was clipped by 5 bases and J by 4 bases, with 11 bases between them. Notes on the study in general: With doses of 0.1-3.0 mg/kg, partial responders showed among the lowest clonal expansion.

Sequencing used immunoSEQ multiplex PCR; TCRdb keeps in-frame clones, though not all of them. The sample holds around 50,000 clones, over 80% seen once. The sample was CD4+ or CD8+ T cells sorted from blood, taken in a trial of the OX40 agonist ivuxolimab. The chain combines TRBV6-6 with TRBJ1-2; D gene ambiguous. The TCR originated in an adult with an advanced solid tumor such as melanoma, head and neck, liver or kidney cancer. The CDR3 nucleotides read TGTGCCAGCAGTCTACAGCGCTTCTATGGCTACACCTTC. Protein sequence: CASSLQRFYGYTF.